A single sample is the source of the 7 T cell receptor beta chains below, sequenced in a study of cytotoxic CD8 clonotypes in ibrutinib-treated CLL. Using immunoSEQ multiplex PCR, the repertoire was profiled, and TCRdb retains in-frame clones only, with some absent. Of some 63,000 clones in the sample, 75% to 95% were seen once. This material consisted of PBMCs, taken after 12 months of ibrutinib treatment. The source is a human donor with chronic lymphocytic leukemia.

This chain connects TRBV5-1 to TRBJ2-2; D may be TRBD1 (6 bases). V lost 2 bases and J 0 bases, leaving 8 bases between the germline ends. Germline V gene lookup returns CDR1 SGHRS and CDR2 YFSETQ. The CDR3 is 15 residues long. DNA for the CDR3: TGCGCCAGCAGCTTCACAGGGACGAACACCGGGGAGCTGTTTTTT. Amino acid sequence: CASSFTGTNTGELFF.

The gene calls are TRBV21-1 and TRBJ2-7; the D call TRBD2 from the table was never checked on the DNA. TRBV21-1 is a known pseudogene. The CDR3 runs to 14 residues. The CDR3 here is CASKPDGRFYEQYF. The CDR3 region has the DNA TGTGCCAGCAAACCTGACGGGAGGTTCTACGAGCAGTACTTC.

The chain recombines TRBV29-1 with TRBJ1-5; a possible D gene is TRBD1 (5 bases). Germline lookup yields CDR1 SQVTM and CDR2 ANQGSEA. The V end was cut by 8 bases, the J end by 3 bases, with 14 bases between. This CDR3 is 13 amino acids long. The CDR3 coding sequence is TGCAGCTATATGAGGGGAGACAATCAGCCCCAGCATTTT. Its translation is CSYMRGDNQPQHF.

This rearrangement joins TRBV6-5 to TRBJ2-3; 7 nucleotides line up with TRBD2. CDR3 length: 12 residues. The germline V gene has CDR1 MNHEY and CDR2 SVGAGI. The junction had 6 bases not matched to a gene; V was cut back by 5 bases and J by 10 bases. This chain's CDR3 is CASSGWDYSQYF. CDR3 in DNA: TGTGCCAGCAGTGGGTGGGACTATTCGCAGTATTTT.

This clone has a single count. The gene calls are TRBV5-1 and TRBJ1-1; 10 nucleotides line up with TRBD1. Looked up from germline, CDR1 is SGHRS and CDR2 is YFSETQ. The ends lost 0 bases at V and 1 base at J; junction bases unmatched: 6. The CDR3 has 17 residues. DNA for the CDR3: TGCGCCAGCAGCTTGGCCGGGACAGGGGCAACGAACACTGAAGCTTTCTTT. This sequence encodes CASSLAGTGATNTEAFF.

The chain uses TRBV30 and TRBJ2-3, with 11 positions matching TRBD2. The CDR3 loop spans 16 amino acids. Germline CDR1 GTSNPN, CDR2 SVGIG (reference sequence). The V and J ends lost 1 base and 3 bases, in that order; junction bases with no gene match: 6. CDR3 nucleotides: TGTGCCTGGAGTGACCCTAGCGGGAGGTTAACAGATACGCAGTATTTT. Translated, it gives CAWSDPSGRLTDTQYF.

The CDR3 nucleotides are TGCGCCAGCAGCCAGGGACTAGCGGGGAACTACGAGCAGTACTTC. It yields the protein CASSQGLAGNYEQYF. The V and J genes are TRBV4-1 and TRBJ2-7; 13 positions agree with TRBD2. Germline CDR1 reads MGHRA; CDR2 reads YSYEKL. Trimming cost V 3 bases and J 3 bases; bases outside gene matches: 2. There are 15 residues in the CDR3.